The subject of this entry is one T cell receptor beta chain. Here immunoSEQ multiplex PCR was the method, and the copy in TCRdb shows in-frame clones only, minus some. The top ten hold over 1.5% of the sample, which has around 750,000 clones, over 65% seen once. The CDR3 runs 14 residues. After removal of 8 bases from V and 4 bases from J, the junction contained 7 bases not matched to a gene. Germline V lookup: CDR1 MDHEN, CDR2 SYDVKM. The sample originates from a study of shared clonotypes between healthy human individuals. Background on the study: A couple of women and a few men aged 18 to 49 served as donors.

The J gene is TRBJ2-2, the V gene TRBV28; TRBD1 aligns across 7 bases. Sequencing was carried out using memory CD4+ T cells sorted from blood. Subset defined: CD45RA-negative fraction. The receptor's source is a woman aged 25 to 45 in good health. The DNA for the CDR3 is TGTGCCAGCTCGGGACAGCTAGGCACCGGGGAGCTGTTTTTT. Translating gives CASSGQLGTGELFF.